This T cell receptor (beta chain) was recovered during a study of cytomegalovirus exposure and HLA in healthy donors. Despite likely unrecorded immune exposures, the donors were nominally healthy at the time of sampling. In the PCR, 60 Vbeta and 13 Jbeta primers were used. This table comes from immunoSEQ multiplex PCR, and its TCRdb copy is limited to in-frame clones, with some not included. The specimen's table records 130,000 to 150,000 clones. V was trimmed by 3 bases and J by 4 bases, leaving 15 bases between them. Germline CDR1 is SQVTM and CDR2 is ANQGSEA. The CDR3 is 14 residues long. The gene calls are TRBV29-1 and TRBJ1-1, with a possible D match to TRBD1 (6 bases). This TCR was recovered from a male donor in good health and CMV-seronegative. The specimen was PBMCs. CDR3 in DNA: TGCAGCGTTGATAGGGGGTTAGGGAGCACTGAAGCTTTCTTT. Translating it yields CSVDRGLGSTEAFF.